A single sample gave rise to the 8 T cell receptor beta chains below, sequenced in a study of beta chain features in type 1 diabetes. Study results and caveats: Within each of all four CD4+ subsets, Type 1 diabetes patients had TCRB CDR3s that were moderately but significantly shorter.

For these receptors, no antigen is known. Reverse transcription of all isolated RNA meant that expressed TCRB transcripts were sequenced. Assay: immunoSEQ multiplex PCR; the TCRdb copy retains only in-frame clones and omits some. The profile shows 200,000 to 300,000 clones, around 9.9% of them singletons. Sequencing was done on a sample of naive CD4+ T cells from blood. The source of these receptors is a young man with type 1 diabetes.

This clone occurred a few times. This chain uses TRBV6-6 with TRBJ2-5; D call uncertain. Germline V gives CDR1 MNHNY, CDR2 SVGAGI (reference sequence). The V gene lost 2 bases and the J gene lost 2 bases, with 15 bases spanning the gap. The CDR3 spans 16 residues. In DNA form, the CDR3 reads TGTGCCAGCAGTTACCGTCTGGGCACTTCACAAGAGACCCAGTACTTC. Translation gives CASSYRLGTSQETQYF.

In the case of this clone: The junction differs from germline at one of its ends, possibly a read error. The genes are TRBV7-9 and TRBJ2-7; 10 bases are shared with TRBD2. CDR1 is SEHNR, CDR2 FQNEAQ, per germline (reference sequence). The CDR3 runs to 12 residues. The CDR3 nucleotides are TGTGCCAGCAGCGTAGCGGGGGGCGAGCAGTACTTC. Protein sequence: CASSVAGGEQYF.

The sample holds a few counts of this clone. The chain links TRBV5-1 to TRBJ2-7, with D perhaps matching TRBD1 (6 bases). Germline V CDR1 and CDR2: SGHRS, YFSETQ. The CDR3 sequence is 15 residues long. Trimming pared 2 bases from V and 0 bases from J, leaving 12 bases between. CDR3 nucleotides: TGCGCCAGCAGCTTAACGGGACATTCCTCCTACGAGCAGTACTTC. Translating gives CASSLTGHSSYEQYF.

The sample holds a few counts of this clone. V usage is TRBV30 and J usage is TRBJ2-7, with TRBD1 identical over 7 bases. Germline CDR1 is GTSNPN and CDR2 is SVGIG (reference sequence). Trimming removed 2 bases from V and 2 bases from J; junction bases left unmatched: 9. CDR3 length: 15 amino acids. In DNA form, the CDR3 reads TGTGCCTGGAGTAAAACAGGGACAGTGGCCTACGAGCAGTACTTC. Translated, it gives CAWSKTGTVAYEQYF.

On this clone: The sample has other DNA sequences that encode this CDR3 too. The chain employs TRBV10-3 and TRBJ1-1; D gene uncertain. This CDR3 is 13 amino acids long. V was clipped by 0 bases and J by 4 bases, with 6 bases between them. Germline CDR1 reads ENHRY; CDR2 reads SYGVKD. The CDR3 region has the DNA TGTGCCATCAGTGAGTCTGGGAGCACTGAAGCTTTCTTT. Translating it yields CAISESGSTEAFF.

This clone was picked up a small number of times. Here the CDR3 reads CSARLQGGYTF. CDR3 sequence (DNA): TGCAGTGCTAGACTTCAGGGTGGCTACACCTTC. This chain connects TRBV20-1 to TRBJ1-2, with a possible D match to TRBD1 (5 bases). The germline V gene encodes CDR1 DFQATT and CDR2 SNEGSKA (reference sequence). The CDR3 totals 11 residues. Trimming shortened V by 2 bases and J by 7 bases, and 8 bases separated the two germline ends.

The chain links TRBV6-1 to TRBJ1-6; a possible D gene is TRBD1 (5 bases). The germline V gene encodes CDR1 MNHNS and CDR2 SASEGT. Trimming took off 2 bases at V and 10 bases at J, with 15 bases between the two ends. This CDR3 spans 15 amino acids. The CDR3 DNA is TGTGCCAGCAGTGAATGGAGGGGTACTGACTCACCCCTCCACTTT. This translates into CASSEWRGTDSPLHF.

This clone was detected only a few times. The J gene is TRBJ1-1, the V gene TRBV18; a weak D match, TRBD1 (5 bases). V lost 5 bases, J lost 1 base, and 8 bases lay in between. This CDR3 is 13 amino acids long. CDR1 is KGHSH, CDR2 LQKENI, per germline. The chain's CDR3 is CASSEGENTEAFF. The CDR3 region has the DNA TGTGCCAGCTCAGAAGGGGAGAACACTGAAGCTTTCTTT. Complete variable domain (other parts from reference TRBV18 and TRBJ1-1): NAGVMQNPRHLVRRRGQEARLRCSPMKGHSHVYWYRQLPEEGLKFMVYLQKENIIDESGMPKERFSAEFPKEGPSILRIQQVVRGDSAAYFCASSEGENTEAFFGQGTRLTVV.